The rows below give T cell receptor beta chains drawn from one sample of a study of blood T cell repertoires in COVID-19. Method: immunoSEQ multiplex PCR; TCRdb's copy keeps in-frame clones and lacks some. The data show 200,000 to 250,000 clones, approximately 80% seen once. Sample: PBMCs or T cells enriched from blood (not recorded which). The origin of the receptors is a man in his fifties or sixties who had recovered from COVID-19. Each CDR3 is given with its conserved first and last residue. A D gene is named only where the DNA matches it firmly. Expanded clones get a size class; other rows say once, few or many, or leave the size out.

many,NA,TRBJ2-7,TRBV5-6,CASAGQSYEQYF,TGTGCCAGCGCAGGACAGTCCTACGAGCAGTACTTC
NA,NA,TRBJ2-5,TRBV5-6,CASSWEYQETQYF,TGTGCCAGCAGCTGGGAGTACCAAGAGACCCAGTACTTC
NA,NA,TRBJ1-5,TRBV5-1,CASSPEGTTQPQHF,TGCGCCAGCAGCCCCGAGGGTACAACTCAGCCCCAGCATTTT
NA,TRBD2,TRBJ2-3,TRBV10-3,CAISDPGLAGGTDTQYF,TGTGCCATCAGTGATCCGGGACTAGCGGGGGGAACAGATACGCAGTATTTT
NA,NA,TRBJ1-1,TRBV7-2,CASSSDWTDTEAFF,TGTGCCAGCAGCTCCGACTGGACAGACACTGAAGCTTTCTTT
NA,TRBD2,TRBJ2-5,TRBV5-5,CASSRLAVEETQYF,TGTGCCAGCAGCCGACTAGCGGTGGAGGAGACCCAGTACTTC
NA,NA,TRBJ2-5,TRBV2,CASGYSQETQYF,TGTGCCAGCGGGTACAGCCAAGAGACCCAGTACTTC
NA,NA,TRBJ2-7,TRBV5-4,CASSFVPSPRGTYEQYF,TGTGCCAGCAGCTTTGTTCCTTCCCCAAGGGGGACCTACGAGCAGTACTTC
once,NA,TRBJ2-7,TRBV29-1,CSVKVMGSSYEQYF,TGCAGCGTTAAAGTGATGGGGAGCTCCTACGAGCAGTACTTC
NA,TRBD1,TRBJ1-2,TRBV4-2,CASSQDRNRGSLGYTF,TGTGCCAGCAGCCAAGATCGGAACAGGGGTTCCCTTGGCTACACCTTC
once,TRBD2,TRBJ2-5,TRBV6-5,CASSYEGLAGETQYF,TGTGCCAGCAGTTACGAGGGACTAGCAGGGGAGACCCAGTACTTC
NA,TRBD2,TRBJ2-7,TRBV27,CASRRTGGWVTYEQYF,TGTGCCAGCAGACGAACGGGGGGTTGGGTTACTTACGAGCAGTACTTC
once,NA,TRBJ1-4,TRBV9,CASSVGVATNEKLFF,TGTGCCAGCAGCGTAGGAGTTGCAACTAATGAAAAACTGTTTTTT
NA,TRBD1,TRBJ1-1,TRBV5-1,CASSFLQGARGTEAFF,TGCGCCAGCAGCTTCCTTCAGGGGGCGCGCGGCACTGAAGCTTTCTTT
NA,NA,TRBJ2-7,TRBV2,CASSQGGSYEQYF,TGTGCCAGCAGTCAGGGGGGATCCTACGAGCAGTACTTC
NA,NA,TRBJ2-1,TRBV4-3,CASRPSGRDEQFF,TGCGCCAGCAGACCCTCAGGGCGTGATGAGCAGTTCTTC
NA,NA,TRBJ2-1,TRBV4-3,CASSQERWPGASYNEQFF,TGCGCCAGCAGCCAAGAGAGGTGGCCAGGGGCCTCCTACAATGAGCAGTTCTTC
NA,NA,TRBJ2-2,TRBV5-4,CASRRDENTGELFF,TGTGCCAGCAGAAGAGATGAGAACACCGGGGAGCTGTTTTTT
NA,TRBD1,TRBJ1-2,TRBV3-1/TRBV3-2,CASSQVQGAPNYGYTF,TGTGCCAGCAGCCAAGTGCAGGGGGCCCCTAACTATGGCTACACCTTC
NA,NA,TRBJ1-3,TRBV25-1,CASSSGAGNTIYF,TGTGCCAGCAGTTCAGGGGCTGGAAACACCATATATTTT
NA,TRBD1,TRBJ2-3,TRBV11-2,CASSLTGVPTDTQYF,TGTGCCAGCAGCTTGACAGGGGTGCCCACAGATACGCAGTATTTT
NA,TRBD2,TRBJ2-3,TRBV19,CASSSPGLADDTQYF,TGTGCCAGTAGTAGTCCGGGACTAGCAGACGATACGCAGTATTTT
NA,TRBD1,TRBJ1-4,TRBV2,CASRARDSTAGGTNEKLFF,TGTGCCAGCAGAGCCCGCGACTCTACCGCAGGGGGGACTAATGAAAAACTGTTTTTT
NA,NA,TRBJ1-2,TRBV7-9,CASSLDEYGYTF,TGTGCCAGCAGCTTAGACGAGTATGGCTACACCTTC
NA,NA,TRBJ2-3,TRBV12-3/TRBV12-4,CASSLGATDTQYF,TGTGCCAGCAGTTTAGGGGCCACAGATACGCAGTATTTT
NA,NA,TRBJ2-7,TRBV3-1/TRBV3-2,CASSHRLYEQYF,TGTGCCAGCAGCCACAGGCTCTACGAGCAGTACTTC
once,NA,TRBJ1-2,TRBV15,CATSIGRGYGYTF,TGTGCCACCAGCATAGGCAGGGGCTATGGCTACACCTTC
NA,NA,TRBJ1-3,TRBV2,CASSNEQGVGNTIYF,TGTGCCAGCAGTAATGAACAGGGAGTAGGAAACACCATATATTTT
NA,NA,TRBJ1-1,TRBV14,CASSHDSRWLSEAFF,TGTGCCAGCAGCCATGATTCCCGATGGCTTTCTGAAGCTTTCTTT
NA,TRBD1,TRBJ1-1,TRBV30,CAFQGQGSAEAFF,TGTGCATTCCAGGGACAGGGGTCGGCTGAAGCTTTCTTT
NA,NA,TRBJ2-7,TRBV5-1,CASSFLPTAGQRNEQYF,TGCGCCAGCAGCTTCCTCCCTACGGCGGGACAGCGCAACGAGCAGTACTTC
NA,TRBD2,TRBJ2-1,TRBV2,CASSEMAGGPLLADEQFF,TGTGCCAGCAGTGAAATGGCGGGGGGGCCATTGCTTGCGGATGAGCAGTTCTTC
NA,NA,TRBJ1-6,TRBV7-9,CASSHSNNNSPLHF,TGTGCCAGCAGCCACAGTAATAATAATTCACCCCTCCACTTT
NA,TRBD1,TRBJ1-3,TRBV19,CASSIDSGTGTSGNTIYF,TGTGCCAGTAGTATAGACTCCGGGACAGGGACCTCTGGAAACACCATATATTTT
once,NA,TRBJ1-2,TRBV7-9,CASSSPGVSYGYTF,TGTGCCAGCAGCTCCCCCGGGGTCAGCTATGGCTACACCTTC
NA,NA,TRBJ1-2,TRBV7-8,CASSLAGGAGSGYTF,TGTGCCAGCAGCTTAGCTGGAGGGGCGGGCTCTGGCTACACCTTC
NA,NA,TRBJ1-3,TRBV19,CASSTVNSGNTIYF,TGTGCCAGTAGTACGGTAAACTCTGGAAACACCATATATTTT
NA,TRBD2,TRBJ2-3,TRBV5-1,CASSGTSGGIGTDTQYF,TGCGCCAGCAGCGGGACTAGCGGGGGAATTGGGACAGATACGCAGTATTTT
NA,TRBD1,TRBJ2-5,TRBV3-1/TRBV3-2,CASSRSGQAETQYF,TGTGCCAGCAGCCGGTCGGGACAGGCAGAGACCCAGTACTTC
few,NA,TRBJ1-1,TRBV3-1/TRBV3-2,CASSQDFGNTEAFF,TGTGCCAGCAGCCAAGATTTCGGTAACACTGAAGCTTTCTTT
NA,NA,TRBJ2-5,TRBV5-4,CASSLGGFQETQYF,TGTGCCAGCAGCTTGGGAGGGTTCCAAGAGACCCAGTACTTC
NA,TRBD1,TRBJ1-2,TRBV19,CASSPGQGYGYTF,TGTGCCAGTAGTCCGGGACAGGGCTATGGCTACACCTTC
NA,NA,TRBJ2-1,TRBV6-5,CASSYQETGPQFF,TGTGCCAGCAGTTACCAGGAGACAGGACCCCAGTTCTTC
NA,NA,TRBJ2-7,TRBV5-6,CASSTLSYEQYF,TGTGCCAGCAGCACGCTAAGCTACGAGCAGTACTTC
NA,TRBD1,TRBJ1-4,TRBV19,CASSTRTGGSTTNEKLFF,TGTGCCAGTAGTACCAGGACAGGGGGGTCGACAACTAATGAAAAACTGTTTTTT
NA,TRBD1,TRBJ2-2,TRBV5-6,CASSLAGRGYTGELFF,TGTGCCAGCAGCTTGGCCGGCAGGGGGTACACCGGGGAGCTGTTTTTT
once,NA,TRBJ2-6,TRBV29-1,CSVEQGPGANVLTF,TGCAGCGTTGAGCAGGGGCCTGGGGCCAACGTCCTGACTTTC
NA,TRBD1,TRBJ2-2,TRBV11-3,CASSQNRGTGELFF,TGTGCCAGCAGCCAAAACAGGGGGACCGGGGAGCTGTTTTTT
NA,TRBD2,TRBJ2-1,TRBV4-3,CASSQLTSGGASYNEQFF,TGCGCCAGCAGCCAACTGACTAGCGGGGGGGCCTCCTACAATGAGCAGTTCTTC
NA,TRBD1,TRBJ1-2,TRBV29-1,CSVETGGGF,TGCAGCGTTGAGACAGGGGGCGGGTTC
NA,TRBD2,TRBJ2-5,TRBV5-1,CASSSLLAGEETQYF,TGCGCCAGCAGCTCCTTACTAGCGGGGGAAGAGACCCAGTACTTC
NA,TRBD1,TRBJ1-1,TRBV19,CASSDRVGVTEAFF,TGTGCCAGTAGTGACAGGGTGGGAGTCACTGAAGCTTTCTTT
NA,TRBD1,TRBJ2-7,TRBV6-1,CASSEDRGLSYEQYF,TGTGCCAGCAGTGAGGACAGGGGGTTATCCTACGAGCAGTACTTC